Listed below are T cell receptor beta chains from one sample, sequenced in a study of cytomegalovirus exposure and HLA in healthy donors. Libraries were prepared by immunoSEQ multiplex PCR; TCRdb keeps only in-frame clonotypes and omits some of them. The data show under 200,000 clones, around 90% seen once. The specimen was PBMCs. Receptor source: a boy aged 2 to 10 in good health and CMV-seronegative. Each CDR3 is given with its conserved first and last residue. D genes are given only for firm matches. Size values are once, few and many counts, or a class for expanded clones, and some rows have none.

abundance,j_gene,d_gene,v_gene,CDR3aa,CDR3nt
-,TRBJ2-5,-,TRBV15,CATTGEKHRGGETQYF,TGTGCCACCACTGGGGAAAAACATAGGGGGGGAGAGACCCAGTACTTC
-,TRBJ1-1,-,TRBV5-6,CASSFRGLGTEAFF,TGTGCCAGCAGCTTCAGGGGATTGGGCACTGAAGCTTTCTTT
-,TRBJ1-2,TRBD1,TRBV6-5,CASTSGGGYGYTF,TGTGCCAGCACCTCAGGGGGCGGCTATGGCTACACCTTC
once,TRBJ1-6,-,TRBV27,CASSSSGNFNSPLHF,TGTGCCAGCAGTTCGTCAGGGAACTTTAATTCACCCCTCCACTTT
-,TRBJ2-7,-,TRBV29-1,CSVVVQGRIYEQYF,TGCAGCGTTGTCGTGCAGGGTAGAATCTACGAGCAGTACTTC
once,TRBJ2-7,TRBD2,TRBV30,CAWSVVSGSYEQYF,TGTGCCTGGAGTGTGGTTAGCGGGAGTTACGAGCAGTACTTC
-,TRBJ2-7,-,TRBV28,CASSLAGAPGEQYF,TGTGCCAGCAGTTTGGCAGGGGCGCCCGGCGAGCAGTACTTC
-,TRBJ2-1,TRBD1,TRBV6-4,CASSDSGTGSYNEQFF,TGTGCCAGCAGTGACTCGGGGACAGGCTCTTACAATGAGCAGTTCTTC
-,TRBJ1-2,-,TRBV27,CASSLRGIKNYGYTF,TGTGCCAGCAGTTTACGAGGGATTAAAAACTATGGCTACACCTTC
-,TRBJ2-7,TRBD2,TRBV15,CATSRGGGFYEQYF,TGTGCCACCAGCAGAGGCGGGGGTTTCTACGAGCAGTACTTC
-,TRBJ1-2,-,TRBV27,CASSYSQGSYGYTF,TGTGCCAGCAGTTATTCCCAGGGCAGCTATGGCTACACCTTC
-,TRBJ2-2,-,TRBV5-6,CASSSPHRDTGELFF,TGTGCCAGCAGCTCGCCACACAGGGACACCGGGGAGCTGTTTTTT
-,TRBJ1-5,TRBD1,TRBV28,CASSFLSGQGGFNQPQHF,TGTGCCAGCAGTTTCCTTTCGGGGCAGGGGGGATTCAATCAGCCCCAGCATTTT
-,TRBJ2-5,TRBD2,TRBV5-6,CASSFGAAGGQETQYF,TGTGCCAGCAGCTTCGGAGCAGCGGGAGGGCAAGAGACCCAGTACTTC
-,TRBJ2-7,-,TRBV5-6,CASSFGALVYEQYF,TGTGCCAGCAGCTTTGGGGCGCTTGTCTACGAGCAGTACTTC
-,TRBJ2-2,-,TRBV29-1,CSVPEATNTGELFF,TGCAGCGTCCCCGAAGCCACGAACACCGGGGAGCTGTTTTTT
-,TRBJ2-3,TRBD2,TRBV5-1,CASSLATSGDTQYF,TGCGCCAGCAGCTTGGCGACTAGCGGAGATACGCAGTATTTT
-,TRBJ2-2,TRBD1,TRBV28,CASRVQGAGTGELFF,TGTGCCAGCAGAGTACAGGGGGCAGGGACCGGGGAGCTGTTTTTT
-,TRBJ2-3,TRBD1,TRBV7-9,CASSLEETGAGTDTQYF,TGTGCCAGCAGCTTGGAGGAGACAGGGGCGGGAACAGATACGCAGTATTTT
-,TRBJ2-1,TRBD2,TRBV6-6,CASSVILAGERDEQFF,TGTGCCAGCAGCGTGATCCTAGCGGGGGAAAGGGATGAGCAGTTCTTC
once,TRBJ1-4,-,TRBV5-1,CASSLIGTPSGKLFF,TGCGCCAGCAGCTTGATCGGGACTCCGTCAGGGAAACTGTTTTTT
-,TRBJ2-5,-,TRBV7-9,CASSLGQVTAETQYF,TGTGCCAGCAGCTTAGGGCAGGTCACGGCAGAGACCCAGTACTTC
-,TRBJ1-6,-,TRBV4-1,CASSQENLRGGDYYNSPLHF,TGCGCCAGCAGCCAAGAGAACCTAAGAGGGGGTGATTACTATAATTCACCCCTCCACTTT
-,TRBJ2-7,TRBD2,TRBV28,CASSLPGVHSGLSYEQYF,TGTGCCAGCAGTTTACCCGGGGTCCATAGCGGGCTCTCCTACGAGCAGTACTTC
-,TRBJ2-5,TRBD2,TRBV5-1,CASSLFPGLVDQYF,TGCGCCAGCAGCTTGTTCCCGGGACTAGTGGATCAGTACTTC
-,TRBJ1-3,-,TRBV15,CATSRGIQGSHFSGNTIYF,TGTGCCACCAGCAGGGGAATTCAGGGGTCTCATTTCTCTGGAAACACCATATATTTT